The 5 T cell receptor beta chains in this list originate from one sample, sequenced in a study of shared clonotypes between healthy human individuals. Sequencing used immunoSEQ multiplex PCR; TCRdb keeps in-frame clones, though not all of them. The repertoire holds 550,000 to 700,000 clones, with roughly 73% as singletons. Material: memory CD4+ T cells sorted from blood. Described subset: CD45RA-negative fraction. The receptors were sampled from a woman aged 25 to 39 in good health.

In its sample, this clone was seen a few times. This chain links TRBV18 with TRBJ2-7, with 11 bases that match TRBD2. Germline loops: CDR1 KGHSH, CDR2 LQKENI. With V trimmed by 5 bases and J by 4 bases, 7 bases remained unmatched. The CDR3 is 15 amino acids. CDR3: CASSRIAGGEYEQYF. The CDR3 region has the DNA TGTGCCAGCTCAAGGATAGCGGGAGGGGAGTACGAGCAGTACTTC.

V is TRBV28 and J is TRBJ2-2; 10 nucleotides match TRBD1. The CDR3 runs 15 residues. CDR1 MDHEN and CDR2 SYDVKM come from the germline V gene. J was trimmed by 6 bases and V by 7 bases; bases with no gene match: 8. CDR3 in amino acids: CASTYRGQGSGELFF. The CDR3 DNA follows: TGTGCCAGCACCTACCGGGGACAGGGGTCCGGGGAGCTGTTTTTT.

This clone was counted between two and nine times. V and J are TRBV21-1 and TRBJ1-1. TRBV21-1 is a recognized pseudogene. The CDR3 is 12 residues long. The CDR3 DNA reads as TGTGCCAGCAGCCCCCTCGGCTCTGAAGCTTTCTTT. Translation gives CASSPLGSEAFF.

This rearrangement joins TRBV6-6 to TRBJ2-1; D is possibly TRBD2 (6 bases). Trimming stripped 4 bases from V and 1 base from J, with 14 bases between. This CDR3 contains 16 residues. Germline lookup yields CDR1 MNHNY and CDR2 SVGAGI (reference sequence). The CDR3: CASSSPGGSSYNEQFF. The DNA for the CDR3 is TGTGCCAGCAGTTCCCCCGGGGGTAGTTCCTACAATGAGCAGTTCTTC.

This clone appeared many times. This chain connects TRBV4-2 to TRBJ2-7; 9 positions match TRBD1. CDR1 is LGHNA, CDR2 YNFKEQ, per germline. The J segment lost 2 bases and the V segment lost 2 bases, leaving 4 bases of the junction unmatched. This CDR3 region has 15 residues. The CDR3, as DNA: TGTGCCAGCAGCCAAACCGGGACAGGGACCTACGAGCAGTACTTC. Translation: CASSQTGTGTYEQYF.